A selection of T cell receptor beta chains follows, all from one sample in a study of beta chain features in type 1 diabetes. TCRdb's table, derived via immunoSEQ multiplex PCR, lists solely in-frame clones and lacks some. The table includes about 900,000 clones, roughly 15% detected once. Sequencing input: naive CD4+ T cells from blood. The source of these receptors is a woman aged 18 to 35 in good health. The CDR3 runs from the conserved cysteine through the conserved F or W. D genes are given only for firm matches. Size is stated for part of the rows, as once, few or many counts, or as a class when the clone is expanded.

cdr3_nt cdr3_aa v_call clone_size j_call d_call
TGTGCCAGTACAGGGGGCTTATTAGGGGCCAACGTCCTGACTTTC CASTGGLLGANVLTF TRBV6-1 once TRBJ2-6 TRBD1
TGTGCCACCAGCAGAGATCTCGGGACAGGGTTAAACATTCAGTACTTC CATSRDLGTGLNIQYF TRBV15 NA TRBJ2-4 TRBD1
TGTGCCAGCAGCCAAGATAGGGGCGGGAAACCCTACAATGAGCAGTTCTTC CASSQDRGGKPYNEQFF TRBV4-2 NA TRBJ2-1 NA
TGTGCCAGCAGTCGTAGGGTGAGCAAAGAGACCCAGTACTTC CASSRRVSKETQYF TRBV6-6 NA TRBJ2-5 NA
TGTGCCAGCAGAGAAGTAGGCAGGGACTATGGCTACACCTTC CASREVGRDYGYTF TRBV28 NA TRBJ1-2 NA
TGTGCCAGCAGTTACCCGAACAGGGGCTACGAGCAGTACTTC CASSYPNRGYEQYF TRBV28 NA TRBJ2-7 TRBD1
TGTGCCAGCAGCCAGACTAGCGGCACAGATACGCAGTATTTT CASSQTSGTDTQYF TRBV5-6 few TRBJ2-3 TRBD2
TGTGCCAGCAGCCCCTTGGTAGCCGAGCAGTTCTTC CASSPLVAEQFF TRBV7-3 NA TRBJ2-1 NA
TGTGCCAGCAGCATAGAGGGACGGCGCACAGATACGCAGTATTTT CASSIEGRRTDTQYF TRBV7-2 NA TRBJ2-3 NA
TGTGCCAGCAGCCATCGGACAGGTTGGGGAGATACGCAGTATTTT CASSHRTGWGDTQYF TRBV14 few TRBJ2-3 TRBD1
TGTGCCAGCACCAGGACTAGCGGGAGTTACGAGCAGTACTTC CASTRTSGSYEQYF TRBV28 NA TRBJ2-7 TRBD2
TGTGCCAGCAGCCCCCTCGGGACTAACTACAATGAGCAGTTCTTC CASSPLGTNYNEQFF TRBV9 NA TRBJ2-1 TRBD2
TGCAGCGTTGATAGAGGGGGCACAGATACGCAGTATTTT CSVDRGGTDTQYF TRBV29-1 NA TRBJ2-3 NA
TGTGCCAGCACCCTTGGGACACCTTCATACGAGCAGTACTTC CASTLGTPSYEQYF TRBV28 few TRBJ2-7 NA
TGTGCCAGCAGCTTAGAAAAGGGGAGTGAGCAGTTCTTC CASSLEKGSEQFF TRBV7-9 few TRBJ2-1 NA
TGTGCCAGTAGTACCGGTAGGAGGACCAACTACGAGCAGTACTTC CASSTGRRTNYEQYF TRBV19 few TRBJ2-7 NA
TGTGCCAGCAGCTTTGCCAGCACTGAAGCTTTCTTT CASSFASTEAFF TRBV5-8 few TRBJ1-1 NA
TGTGCCAGCTCTCTGGCGTCTAACTATGGCTACACCTTC CASSLASNYGYTF TRBV2 NA TRBJ1-2 NA
TGTGCCAGCAGCGCGCTAAATCCGGGACACCTCTCCTACAATGAGCAGTTCTTC CASSALNPGHLSYNEQFF TRBV9 once TRBJ2-1 NA
TGTGCCACCACAAACCCGGCGGGGGGATCTGGGGCCAACGTCCTGACTTTC CATTNPAGGSGANVLTF TRBV15 few TRBJ2-6 TRBD2
TGTGCCAGCTCCCCGAGAGATTTTGGGGAAGATGGCTACACCTTC CASSPRDFGEDGYTF TRBV18 NA TRBJ1-2 NA
TGTGCCAGCAGACGACCGGGACAGGTGTATGGCTACACCTTC CASRRPGQVYGYTF TRBV27 few TRBJ1-2 TRBD1
TGTGCCAGCAGCTTAGTGTCAGGTCGGGAAAAACTGTTTTTT CASSLVSGREKLFF TRBV7-9 few TRBJ1-4 NA
TGTGCCAGCAGTTCCTGGACTAGCGGGGTTGTCTCTGAGCAGTTCTTC CASSSWTSGVVSEQFF TRBV27 NA TRBJ2-1 TRBD2
TGTGCCAGCAGTTTATATGGGACGGCTACCGAATACGAGCAGTACTTC CASSLYGTATEYEQYF TRBV28 few TRBJ2-7 NA
TGTGCCAGCTCACGACAGGGGGCGTCGGAAGAGACCCAGTACTTC CASSRQGASEETQYF TRBV18 NA TRBJ2-5 TRBD1
TGTGCCAGTAGTCCGCCAAGCCGAGGGTCAGATACGCAGTATTTT CASSPPSRGSDTQYF TRBV19 once TRBJ2-3 NA
TGTGCCAGCTCACCACCTATGACAGGGGAGACCCAGTACTTC CASSPPMTGETQYF TRBV18 NA TRBJ2-5 TRBD1
TGTGCCAGCAGCCTACAGGGTAGAGAGACCCAGTACTTC CASSLQGRETQYF TRBV6-6 few TRBJ2-5 NA
TGTGCCAGCAGCTTAGAATCGCTGCTAGCGGGAGAGGGCAATGAGCAGTTCTTC CASSLESLLAGEGNEQFF TRBV13 NA TRBJ2-1 TRBD2
TGTGCCAGCAGTTTCAATTGGGGACAGGGCATCGGGGAGCTGTTTTTT CASSFNWGQGIGELFF TRBV28 NA TRBJ2-2 TRBD1
TGTGCCAGCTCATTGGTTCAAGATGAAAAACTGTTTTTT CASSLVQDEKLFF TRBV18 few TRBJ1-4 NA
TGTGCCAGCAGTCGATGGACAGAGTACCAAGAGACCCAGTACTTC CASSRWTEYQETQYF TRBV13 few TRBJ2-5 NA
TGTGCCAGCATGAAACTAGAACCTCCTGTCTACGAGCAGTACTTC CASMKLEPPVYEQYF TRBV21-1 NA TRBJ2-7 NA
TGTGCCAGCAGCCAAGGAGGGGTGAAGTACTTC CASSQGGVKYF TRBV14 many TRBJ2-4 NA
TGTGCCAGCAGCTGGGAGACAGGGAACACTGAAGCTTTCTTT CASSWETGNTEAFF TRBV5-4 NA TRBJ1-1 NA
TGTGCCAGCAGCGCCACAGGGGTCTACGAGCAGTACTTC CASSATGVYEQYF TRBV28 NA TRBJ2-7 TRBD1
TGTGCCAGCAGCCCGGAGAGGTCGAACACCGGGGAGCTGTTTTTT CASSPERSNTGELFF TRBV11-2 NA TRBJ2-2 NA
TGTGCCAGCAGCTTAGCGTTTGCTCCTAGCGGGAGTGGAGAGACCCAGTACTTC CASSLAFAPSGSGETQYF TRBV7-2 few TRBJ2-5 TRBD2
TGTGCCAGCAGCTCGGGACTAGCGGGAGATGGGGAGACCCAGTACTTC CASSSGLAGDGETQYF TRBV7-9 few TRBJ2-5 TRBD2